This entry describes one T cell receptor beta chain. The antigen this receptor binds is unknown. Within one base of it there is no much larger clone, and no base qualities were kept. The CDR3 measures 14 amino acids from cysteine to phenylalanine. Solely the CDR3 DNA is kept, with 42 bases framed from the first base. The germline V gene (reference sequence) sets CDR1 to SGHNT and CDR2 to YYREEE. Here V drops 4 bases and J drops 4 bases, and the junction holds 4 bases not matched to any gene. The cohort consisted of hundreds of healthy bone marrow donors. All cohort members were sampled while nominally healthy, although unrecorded immune exposures were likely present. The donor tested CMV seronegative and was one of the 352 seronegative cohort members. Each donor provided a peripheral blood sample, and peripheral blood mononuclear cells were used for TCR beta sequencing. The Qiagen DNeasy Blood Extraction Kit was used to extract genomic DNA from the blood cell samples.

The data were obtained in a study of cytomegalovirus exposure and HLA in healthy donors (dated by TCRdb to between 2016 and 2019). About the full investigation: An earlier analysis of roughly 500 of the donors reported 250 to 350 Gb of sequence data and roughly 110 million unique TCR beta sequences from about 179 million T cells. An early release that covered fewer than 750 HLA-typed donors contained approximately 300 gigabases of sequencing data and tens of millions of unique TCR sequences. Of the roughly 400 genotyped donors, about 80% fell in the genetic ancestry cluster associated with self-reported Caucasian donors. The study was designed to test whether signatures of past pathogen exposure could be identified by cataloging public T cell receptors. The study profiled the T cell repertoires of under 850 subjects by immunosequencing and related them to cytomegalovirus serostatus. In addition to the first cohort of around 670 subjects, a separate validation cohort of 130 or so different subjects was used. High-throughput TCR immunosequencing, statistical association of individual TCRs with disease status, and machine learning were combined to predict cytomegalovirus infection status. To study patterns of TCR occurrence, a later analysis re-analyzed previously published TCR beta repertoires from several hundred donors and added high-resolution HLA genotyping. Rather than drawing on any new phenotypic data, the later analysis identified candidate immune exposures from TCR beta sequences and the way those sequences occurred across donors. To decide whether each TCR beta V gene segment behaved as functional or pseudogenic, an earlier analysis of 587 of the donors relied on high-throughput TCR beta sequencing. Alongside the repertoire data, information on donor age, sex, ethnicity and CMV serostatus was compiled. A later genetic analysis took genome-wide SNP genotypes for about three fifths of the roughly 670 donors and used that subset as a discovery cohort. Every discovery cohort repertoire had been produced on one sequencing platform. Class I and class II HLA loci were covered by the typing at four-digit resolution. The number of donors typed differed by locus, with 629-630 for A, B, C, DRB1 and DQB1, 522 for DQA1, 600 to 610 for DPA1, and 400 to 490 for DPB1. About five DR-DQ haplotypes were handled as single units for association and clustering because linkage in the cohort was strong. Among approximately 370 genotyped donors of the cohort, an average of around 250,000 unique TCR beta nucleotide sequences was sequenced per donor, of which 15% to 20% were non-productive. What the authors observed across the whole study: Because HLA typing was missing for some donors at each locus, association tests included only the typed subset. The sequencing pipeline was judged likely to have produced a cluster of highly shared sequence variants as a technical artifact. According to a later analysis, parvovirus B19, influenza, CMV and Epstein-Barr virus appeared linked to several top co-occurrence clusters. A further reported finding was that TCR beta sequences accurately predicted the HLA-A and HLA-B alleles for most subjects in the first cohort. The 87-base-pair reads could not distinguish some IMGT-functional V segments, including TRBV6-2 and TRBV6-3, so those segments were excluded. In a later analysis, around 15,000 TCR beta sequences were associated with specific HLA alleles at a false discovery rate of 0.05. In an earlier analysis of 450 to 750 of the donors, most TCR beta V segments appeared in productive rearrangements about 87% or about 30% of the time, broadly matching IMGT annotations. Linkage disequilibrium might explain the correlated functional status among segregating V segments, but an unknown experimental factor could not be excluded. In a later analysis, TCR association rates were found to vary across HLA loci, with the most associated TCRs seen for DRB1 alleles and the fewest for HLA-C alleles. The only immune exposure information available for the cohort was CMV serostatus. When HLA alleles, especially DR and DQ, strongly co-occurred, attributing TCR associations to individual alleles was difficult. Only TCR beta chains were sequenced in this cohort, and the absence of alpha or paired-chain data limited detectable features. In both the original and validation cohorts, the classifier was reported to diagnose cytomegalovirus status with high specificity and sensitivity. Sequencing depth was assumed to be roughly uniform across donors in the presence/absence analyses, though that assumption may not hold. In a later analysis, most CMV-associated TCR beta chains were found to appear HLA-restricted, with HLA associations seemingly driven largely by CMV exposure. In a later genetic analysis, fewer N-insertions in productive TCRs were reported among donors in an Asian-associated ancestry cluster than the roughly 640-donor mean. Compared with equally common non-associated chains, HLA-associated TCR beta chains in a later analysis were more clonally expanded and had lower generation probabilities. V-gene and J-gene trimming of TCR beta chains was associated with a missense DCLRE1C variant in a later genetic analysis, and the association was replicated in an independent cohort. The study gave a list of 150 to 200 TCR beta chains associated with cytomegalovirus. The earlier analysis of a few hundred of the donors excluded roughly 16 rarely observed V segments, including chromosome 9 orphons, because counts were too low. It was suggested by the authors that the approach could potentially be generalized to other disease states and immunological phenotypes. In vitro tests confirmed that a few of the cytomegalovirus-associated TCR beta chains recognize cytomegalovirus antigens. Most TCR sequences were observed very rarely across donors, whereas some public TCRs were present in many individuals.

Libraries were made using the immunoSEQ multiplex PCR assay. For the multiplex PCR, a mixture combining 60 forward primers for TCR Vbeta segments and 13 reverse primers for TCR Jbeta segments was used. The CDR3 region of rearranged TCR beta genes was amplified from genomic DNA with a multiplex PCR assay. Amplified TCR beta libraries were sequenced as 87-base-pair reads on the Illumina HiSeq System. From the authors' description of their analysis: In a later analysis, tens of millions of unique TCR beta chains were counted across the roughly 610 repertoires, and around 11 million of these chains were shared by at least two donors. Raw reads were error-corrected and collapsed into unique sequences by a nearest-neighbor algorithm in which closely related sequences were merged to remove PCR and sequencing errors. V, D and J gene segments were assigned by aligning CDR3 sequences to IMGT reference sequences. For a sequence to be retained, a match of at least six nucleotides to both a V gene segment and a J gene segment was required. Rearrangements were called productive when the CDR3 lacked stop codons and stayed in frame with V and J; all others were non-productive. Following IMGT convention, CDR3 was defined as the stretch from the second conserved V-encoded cysteine to the conserved J-encoded phenylalanine. The earlier analysis of 500 to 750 of the donors excluded any sequence lacking an unambiguous match to a single V gene segment. An earlier analysis of about 590 of the donors classified V segments as functional when productive rearrangements were above 56.7% and as segregating when the standard deviation between donors was above 5%. A statistical classification framework was built for diagnosing cytomegalovirus status from the catalog of TCR beta chain sequences. In a later analysis, TCR nucleotide sequences were compared against IMGT/GENE-DB human TR gene sequences so that V and J genes could be assigned. A later analysis assigned CDR3 sequences and most-parsimonious VDJ recombination scenarios with the TCRdist pipeline. A later analysis defined each TCR beta chain by its CDR3 amino acid sequence plus V-gene family, and excluded reads lacking a unique V-gene family. In a later analysis, fewer than 600 highly shared, low-generation-probability nucleotide sequences were removed to address suspected cross-contamination and a sequencing artifact. A later analysis calculated a clonal expansion index for each public chain from normalized within-repertoire ranks of inferred template counts. In a later analysis, generation probabilities were computed with a VDJ recombination model fitted to out-of-frame rearrangements, and the resulting probabilities were checked against IGoR. A later analysis scored TCR-TCR, TCR-HLA and TCR-CMV co-occurrence with hypergeometric tests, applying a repertoire-size bias correction to TCR pairs. In a later analysis, false discovery rates were estimated by permuting HLA or CMV assignments 20 times. A later analysis grouped co-occurring TCRs with DBSCAN, adding TCRdist sequence similarity when clustering within HLA-allele-positive subsets. For co-occurrence clustering, repertoires with fewer than 30,000 or more than 120,000 public chains were excluded, along with five repertoires with anomalous nucleotide sharing. The table was pulled from immuneACCESS by TCRdb, which kept in-frame rearrangements only. Such tables lose some clones; where checked, under half of the loss comes from unresolved V genes, and the rest has no known cause. From that table come the V and J calls and clone size; the DNA was used to work out D and trimming. Present in this sample are 150,000 to 200,000 clones, about 80% of which were seen just once. The leading ten clones occupy roughly 5.2% of the sample.

The sequenced material came from PBMCs. The rearranged chain carries TRBV5-4 and TRBJ2-3; TRBD1 aligns with 9 central bases. The receptor comes from a man younger than 35 in good health and CMV-seronegative. Here the CDR3 is given as CASSGQGKADTQYF. The DNA sequence is TGTGCCAGCAGCGGACAGGGGAAAGCAGATACGCAGTATTTT.